The next 13 T cell receptor beta chains were all read from a single sample in a study of cytomegalovirus exposure and HLA in healthy donors. Primers: 60 Vbeta forward and 13 Jbeta reverse. Libraries were prepared by immunoSEQ multiplex PCR; TCRdb keeps only in-frame clonotypes and omits some of them. The sample table includes about 130,000 clones. Sequencing was carried out using PBMCs. The receptors were gathered from a woman aged 60-70 years in good health and CMV-seronegative.

V and J are TRBV28 and TRBJ2-4, with 7 bases that match TRBD1. Germline CDR1 and CDR2: MDHEN and SYDVKM. The CDR3 loop spans 14 amino acids. V dropped 7 bases and J dropped 4; count of bases not matched to a gene: 7. The CDR3, as DNA: TGTGCCAGCAACAAAAGACAGGGAAAAAACATTCAGTACTTC. Translation gives CASNKRQGKNIQYF.

The J gene is TRBJ2-4, the V gene TRBV27, with D possibly TRBD1 on 5 matching bases. The germline CDR1 and CDR2 sequences are MNHEY and SMNVEV (reference sequence). The CDR3 is 14 amino acids. V gave up 5 bases and J gave up 9 bases, with 17 bases separating them. The CDR3 sequence is CASSLGAIRSIQYF. The CDR3 nucleotides read TGTGCCAGCAGTCTAGGGGCCATAAGGAGCATTCAGTACTTC.

The CDR3 DNA reads as TGTGCCAGCAGCGGTCGTCAGGTCAAGAAGTCGAACTATGGCTACACCTTC. It is translated as CASSGRQVKKSNYGYTF. The chain uses TRBV5-4 and TRBJ1-2; D remains unclear. The CDR3 sequence is 17 residues long. Germline values: CDR1 SGHNT, CDR2 YYREEE (reference sequence). The germline V and J ends were trimmed by 4 bases and 2 bases, with 21 bases remaining between them.

V is TRBV6-1 and J is TRBJ2-2; D is ambiguous. The germline gives CDR1 MNHNS, CDR2 SASEGT. Trimming removed 5 bases at V and 1 base at J, with 8 bases between. There are 14 residues in the CDR3. The CDR3 DNA reads TGTGCCAGCAGTAAGCCATTGAACACCGGGGAGCTGTTTTTT. Its protein product is CASSKPLNTGELFF.

The chain recombines TRBV5-1 with TRBJ1-3; TRBD1 matches 7 bases. Germline-derived CDR1 and CDR2 are SGHRS and YFSETQ. The CDR3 consists of 14 residues. After removal of 2 bases from V and 3 bases from J, the junction contained 2 bases not matched to a gene. The CDR3, as DNA: TGCGCCAGCAGCTTAGGGACAGTTGGAAACACCATATATTTT. It is translated as CASSLGTVGNTIYF.

CDR3 sequence reads: CASGGGGNEQFF. The CDR3 DNA reads as TGCGCCAGCGGCGGGGGCGGAAATGAGCAGTTCTTC. This chain joins TRBV5-1 and TRBJ2-1; perhaps TRBD2 as D (7 bases). CDR3 length: 12 amino acids. V lost 7 bases, J lost 7 bases, and 12 bases lay in between. Per the germline V gene, CDR1 is SGHRS and CDR2 is YFSETQ.

The genes are TRBV27 and TRBJ2-7; 9 bases fit TRBD2. The CDR3 contains 17 residues. V lost 2 bases, J lost 4 bases, and 12 bases stayed unmatched. Germline values: CDR1 MNHEY, CDR2 SMNVEV (reference sequence). The CDR3 here is CASSLGRGVAGVYEQYF. Written as DNA, the CDR3 is TGTGCCAGCAGTTTAGGCCGCGGGGTAGCGGGAGTTTACGAGCAGTACTTC.

This rearrangement joins TRBV5-1 to TRBJ2-6, with D possibly being TRBD1 (5 bases). The germline CDR1 and CDR2 sequences are SGHRS and YFSETQ. The ends were cut back, 3 bases at V and 4 bases at J, with 17 bases in the middle. CDR3 length equals 17 residues. CDR3 nucleotide sequence: TGCGCCAGCAGCTCTATAGGGGATCGATCCGGGGCCAACGTCCTGACTTTC. This encodes CASSSIGDRSGANVLTF.

V gene TRBV2 combines with J gene TRBJ1-1; a weak D match, TRBD1 (5 bases). Between the trimmed V and J ends, which lost 7 bases and 1 base, there was a span of 10 bases. The germline V gene encodes CDR1 SNHLY and CDR2 FYNNEI. This CDR3 has 13 amino acids. The CDR3 DNA is TGTGCCAGCAAACAGGACGGGAACACTGAAGCTTTCTTT. Its protein product is CASKQDGNTEAFF.

The gene calls are TRBV19 and TRBJ2-5; 14 positions match TRBD2. The V gene's germline CDR1 is LNHDA and CDR2 SQIVND (reference sequence). J gave up 8 bases and V 6 bases, and 5 bases lay outside the gene matches. CDR3 length equals 14 residues. CDR3 nucleotides: TGTGCCAGTAGACCAGGGACTAGCGGGAGCACCCAGTACTTC. This translates into CASRPGTSGSTQYF.

The gene calls are TRBV7-2 and TRBJ2-2; a weak D match, TRBD1 (6 bases). The V gene lost 5 bases and the J gene lost 5 bases, with 12 bases spanning the gap. The CDR3 has 14 amino acids. Germline CDR1 SGHTA, CDR2 FQGNSA. The CDR3 protein is CASSSRGFTGELFF. CDR3 DNA: TGTGCCAGCAGCAGCAGGGGTTTTACCGGGGAGCTGTTTTTT.

The chain is built from TRBV7-3 and TRBJ1-6, with no clear D. CDR1 SGHTA and CDR2 FQGTGA come from the germline V gene. There are 15 residues in the CDR3. The V gene lost 1 base and the J gene lost 9 bases, with 13 bases spanning the gap. The CDR3 reads CASSLSQRGGSPLHF. CDR3 in DNA: TGTGCCAGCAGCTTAAGCCAGCGTGGAGGTTCACCCCTCCACTTT.

This rearrangement joins TRBV27 to TRBJ2-3; 9 bases map to TRBD2. Germline CDR1 reads MNHEY; CDR2 reads SMNVEV (reference sequence). J lost 1 base, V lost 8 bases, and 10 bases had no gene match. This CDR3 region has 16 residues. The CDR3 nucleotides read TGTGCCAGCGGCCCCAGACGGACTAGCGGCACAGATACGCAGTATTTT. It encodes CASGPRRTSGTDTQYF.